Below, one T cell receptor (beta chain) is given with its context. In germline, CDR1 is SGDLS, CDR2 YYNGEE. J lost 7 bases, V lost 4 bases, and 7 bases had no gene match. The CDR3 totals 14 residues. This specimen belongs to a study of blood T cell repertoires in COVID-19. Some clones are missing from TCRdb's copy, which holds only in-frame ones; the method was immunoSEQ multiplex PCR. The sample consists of 130,000 or so clones, 75% to 90% of them appearing once. The sample taken for sequencing was PBMCs or T cells enriched from blood (not recorded which). The clonotype was recovered from a young man who had recovered from COVID-19. The rearrangement uses TRBV9 and TRBJ2-1, with 8 nucleotides matching TRBD1. This CDR3 reads CASSTRTGPNEQFF. The CDR3 nucleotides read TGTGCCAGCAGCACCCGGACAGGGCCTAATGAGCAGTTCTTC.